These 26 T cell receptor beta chains were all obtained from the same sample, sequenced in a study of blood T cell repertoires in COVID-19. Libraries were prepared by immunoSEQ multiplex PCR; TCRdb keeps only in-frame clonotypes and omits some of them. The sample comprises 200,000 to 250,000 clones, 89% of which are singletons, and roughly 5% rests with the top ten. The sample taken for sequencing was peripheral blood. These receptors came from a woman aged 40 to 55 with acute or convalescent COVID-19.

The gene calls are TRBV18 and TRBJ1-3; D perhaps matches TRBD1 (5 bases). CDR1 is KGHSH and CDR2 is LQKENI in the germline V gene. Trimming left V 3 bases short and J 2 bases short, with 11 bases between. The CDR3 runs to 15 residues. The CDR3 bases are TGTGCCAGCTCACCGACCGCGACAGCTGGAAACACCATATATTTT. It yields the protein CASSPTATAGNTIYF.

The rearrangement links TRBV9 to TRBJ2-7; tentatively, D is TRBD2 (7 bases). The CDR3 runs 13 residues. Trimming cost V 4 bases and J 6 bases, with 14 bases left between them. CDR1 SGDLS and CDR2 YYNGEE come from the germline V gene. The CDR3 DNA reads TGTGCCAGCAGCCCAGAGGGGGAGGGCGAGCAGTACGTC. Its protein is CASSPEGEGEQYV.

The J gene is TRBJ2-2, the V gene TRBV5-4, with a possible D match to TRBD1 (6 bases). This CDR3 has 14 residues. Trimming pared 5 bases from V and 5 bases from J, leaving 13 bases between. Germline values: CDR1 SGHNT, CDR2 YYREEE (reference sequence). The CDR3 DNA reads TGTGCCAGCAGTCTGGACAGTCCGACCGGGGAGCTGTTTTTT. Protein: CASSLDSPTGELFF.

This chain joins TRBV11-3 and TRBJ2-3, with 8 bases that match TRBD2. The junction had 8 bases not matched to a gene; V was cut back by 3 bases and J by 0 bases. Germline V gene sequence: CDR1 SGHNT, CDR2 YENEEA. The CDR3 length is 17 residues. This CDR3 is CASSFGTRGVSTDTQYF. The CDR3 DNA follows: TGTGCCAGCAGCTTCGGGACTAGGGGTGTCAGCACAGATACGCAGTATTTT.

The V and J genes are TRBV11-2 and TRBJ1-2; D may be TRBD1 (6 bases). CDR1 and CDR2 (germline): SGHAT, FQNNGV. The CDR3 covers 15 residues. The V end was cut by 3 bases, the J end by 4 bases, with 15 bases between. CDR3 protein: CASSFGGAVSYGYTF. The CDR3 nucleotides read TGTGCCAGCAGCTTTGGGGGGGCAGTTAGCTATGGCTACACCTTC. Filled out from reference TRBV11-2 and TRBJ1-2, the complete variable domain reads EAGVAQSPRYKIIEKRQSVAFWCNPISGHATLYWYQQILGQGPKLLIQFQNNGVVDDSQLPKDRFSAERLKGVDSTLKIQPAKLEDSAVYLCASSFGGAVSYGYTFGSGTRLTVV.

The genes are TRBV6-5 and TRBJ1-5; 7 bases fit TRBD1. V shed 6 bases, J shed 5 bases, and the junction held 7 bases outside the gene matches. This CDR3 spans 14 amino acids. The V gene's germline CDR1 is MNHEY and CDR2 SVGAGI. The CDR3 DNA reads as TGTGCCAGCAGCCTCAAGGGGGCCGATCAGCCCCAGCATTTT. Encoded protein: CASSLKGADQPQHF.

This clone was seen more than once but under ten times. The chain carries TRBV18 and TRBJ1-2, with D unclear. The V gene's germline CDR1 is KGHSH and CDR2 LQKENI. The CDR3 runs to 15 residues. V was trimmed by 0 bases and J by 4 bases, leaving 12 bases between them. The CDR3 DNA reads as TGTGCCAGCTCACCACCCATGGCAGGCAGCTATGGCTACACCTTC. Protein sequence: CASSPPMAGSYGYTF.

The chain carries TRBV5-1 and TRBJ1-3; D unresolved. The CDR3 has 15 residues. Germline assignment: CDR1 SGHRS and CDR2 YFSETQ. V was cut by 4 bases and J by 3 bases, with 14 bases left in between. This CDR3 reads CASSRGGRHGNTIYF. The CDR3 DNA reads TGCGCCAGCAGCCGGGGTGGGCGCCATGGAAACACCATATATTTT. The full variable domain, in which reference TRBV5-1 and TRBJ1-3 provide the parts outside the CDR3, is KAGVTQTPRYLIKTRGQQVTLSCSPISGHRSVSWYQQTPGQGLQFLFEYFSETQRNKGNFPGRFSGRQFSNSRSEMNVSTLELGDSALYLCASSRGGRHGNTIYFGEGSWLTVV.

The chain carries TRBV2 and TRBJ1-5; possibly TRBD1 for D (6 bases). In germline, CDR1 is SNHLY, CDR2 FYNNEI. Trimming left V 6 bases short and J 3 bases short, with 15 bases between. This CDR3 has 15 amino acids. CDR3 loop: CASRRGGFFNQPQHF. In DNA form, the CDR3 reads TGTGCCAGCAGGCGAGGGGGATTCTTCAATCAGCCCCAGCATTTT.

The chain is built from TRBV19 and TRBJ2-1, with 8 bases lining up with TRBD1. CDR1 is LNHDA and CDR2 is SQIVND in the germline V gene (reference sequence). V trimming: 8 bases; J trimming: 4 bases; junction bases outside the gene matches: 16. The CDR3 runs 17 residues. The CDR3 reads CASLLPPGQGGYNEQFF. In nucleotides, the CDR3 is TGTGCCAGTCTACTCCCACCCGGACAGGGAGGATACAATGAGCAGTTCTTC.

V usage is TRBV11-3 and J usage is TRBJ1-1; D possibly corresponds to TRBD1 (5 bases). With 1 base removed from V and 3 bases from J, the gap between germline ends came to 6 bases. The germline CDR1 and CDR2 sequences are SGHNT and YENEEA. This CDR3 is built from 13 residues. CDR3 residues: CASSLVGDTEAFF. The CDR3 DNA sequence: TGTGCCAGCAGCTTAGTAGGGGACACTGAAGCTTTCTTT.

The V call is TRBV5-1, the J call TRBJ1-4, with 8 bases matching TRBD1. The germline CDR1 and CDR2 sequences are SGHRS and YFSETQ. The J segment lost 8 bases and the V segment lost 0 bases, leaving 6 bases of the junction unmatched. The CDR3 consists of 15 residues. CDR3 nucleotides: TGCGCCAGCAGCTTGGGTTACAGGGGGAGCGAAAAACTGTTTTTT. Translating it yields CASSLGYRGSEKLFF. Full variable domain (missing parts from reference TRBV5-1 and TRBJ1-4): KAGVTQTPRYLIKTRGQQVTLSCSPISGHRSVSWYQQTPGQGLQFLFEYFSETQRNKGNFPGRFSGRQFSNSRSEMNVSTLELGDSALYLCASSLGYRGSEKLFFGSGTQLSVL.

This chain connects TRBV6-6 to TRBJ1-5, with TRBD1 matching over 9 bases. The J segment lost 3 bases and the V segment lost 7 bases, leaving 4 bases of the junction unmatched. The CDR3 is made up of 14 amino acids. Germline values: CDR1 MNHNY, CDR2 SVGAGI (reference sequence). CDR3 region: CASKDRGYNQPQHF. The CDR3, as DNA: TGTGCCAGCAAGGACAGGGGATACAATCAGCCCCAGCATTTT.

The J gene is TRBJ1-1, the V gene TRBV9, with D maybe TRBD1 (6 bases). CDR1 and CDR2 (germline): SGDLS, YYNGEE. CDR3 length: 15 amino acids. The V end lost 0 bases, the J end lost 5 bases, and 14 bases lay between the germline ends. The CDR3 nucleotides are TGTGCCAGCAGCGTAGATGCAGGGGTGTGGACTGAAGCTTTCTTT. This codes for CASSVDAGVWTEAFF.

V gene TRBV7-8 combines with J gene TRBJ2-1; 12 nucleotides align to TRBD2. The CDR3 is 16 residues long. The V gene's germline CDR1 is SGHVS and CDR2 FQNEAQ. Losses at the gene ends were 5 bases for V and 6 bases for J; bases not matched to a gene: 8. CDR3: CASSRALAGGGNEQFF. The CDR3 DNA follows: TGTGCCAGCAGCCGAGCCCTAGCGGGGGGGGGCAATGAGCAGTTCTTC.

The chain links TRBV30 to TRBJ1-6; the D gene is possibly TRBD1 (5 bases). V was clipped by 0 bases and J by 14 bases, with 5 bases between them. This CDR3 spans 10 amino acids. Germline values: CDR1 GTSNPN, CDR2 SVGIG (reference sequence). The CDR3 DNA reads TGTGCCTGGAGTGTAGGGGCCCTCCACTTT. It yields the protein CAWSVGALHF.

The V and J genes are TRBV10-3 and TRBJ2-5; 10 bases agree with TRBD2. The V segment lost 0 bases and the J segment 4 bases; nucleotides outside the gene matches: 5. The V gene's germline CDR1 is ENHRY and CDR2 SYGVKD. CDR3 size: 16 residues. The CDR3 DNA follows: TGTGCCATCAGTGAGTCGAGGAGCGGGGGGGGAGAGACCCAGTACTTC. Translation gives CAISESRSGGGETQYF.

CDR3 DNA sequence: TGTGCCACCAGTGATTCGCCGGGACAGGGGAGAGGCTATGGCTACACCTTC. Translation: CATSDSPGQGRGYGYTF. This rearrangement joins TRBV24-1 to TRBJ1-2; 10 bases fit TRBD1. This CDR3 contains 17 residues. Per the germline V gene, CDR1 is KGHDR and CDR2 is SFDVKD. Trimming removed 2 bases from V and 4 bases from J; junction bases left unmatched: 9.

The chain is built from TRBV28 and TRBJ1-2; D is undetermined. V was shortened by 2 bases and J by 1 base, with 8 bases between the two germline ends. Per germline, CDR1 MDHEN and CDR2 SYDVKM. The CDR3 consists of 14 residues. The DNA for the CDR3 is TGTGCCAGCAGTTTAGGTAGACTTAACTATGGCTACACCTTC. Translation: CASSLGRLNYGYTF.

The V gene is TRBV7-9, the J gene TRBJ2-4; D may be TRBD1 (5 bases). The CDR3 runs 18 residues. V dropped 5 bases and J dropped 7 bases, with 27 bases sitting between them. CDR1 SEHNR and CDR2 FQNEAQ come from the germline V gene (reference sequence). In DNA form, the CDR3 reads TGTGCCAGCAGCCCATTAAGCTTTATCCAGGACCCAGGGAACATTCAGTACTTC. Protein sequence: CASSPLSFIQDPGNIQYF.

This clone has only one observation. The V and J genes are TRBV5-1 and TRBJ1-1, with a tentative D call TRBD1 (5 bases). Germline CDR1 and CDR2: SGHRS and YFSETQ. Trimming took 0 bases from V and 8 from J, leaving 11 bases between them. This CDR3 spans 13 amino acids. The CDR3 is CASSLGGAGEAFF. The CDR3 coding sequence is TGCGCCAGCAGCTTGGGTGGGGCCGGGGAAGCTTTCTTT.

The chain combines TRBV29-1 with TRBJ1-1, with 8 bases identical to TRBD1. This CDR3 is built from 14 residues. After removal of 5 bases from V and 1 base from J, the junction contained 6 bases not matched to a gene. CDR1 and CDR2 from the germline V gene are SQVTM and ANQGSEA. CDR3 in amino acids: CSVNSGGQNTEAFF. The CDR3 nucleotides read TGCAGCGTTAACTCAGGGGGCCAGAACACTGAAGCTTTCTTT.

V is TRBV28 and J is TRBJ1-2; weak D call: TRBD1 (6 bases). Trimming shortened V by 6 bases and J by 7 bases, and 12 bases separated the two germline ends. The germline gives CDR1 MDHEN, CDR2 SYDVKM. CDR3 length: 12 amino acids. The CDR3 DNA reads TGTGCCAGCAGCAGGGGTGTTGCTGGCTACACCTTC. It specifies CASSRGVAGYTF.

The chain links TRBV19 to TRBJ1-6, with D unresolved. V was shortened by 5 bases and J by 10 bases, with 15 bases between the two germline ends. Germline values: CDR1 LNHDA, CDR2 SQIVND (reference sequence). The CDR3 runs 14 residues. CDR3 sequence (DNA): TGTGCCAGTAGTCCCACCAAACGGGTATCACCCCTCCACTTT. Translated, it gives CASSPTKRVSPLHF.

V gene TRBV6-1 combines with J gene TRBJ1-5; D unclear. The CDR3 has 15 residues. Per germline, CDR1 MNHNS and CDR2 SASEGT. The ends were cut back, 2 bases at V and 7 bases at J, with 15 bases in the middle. As DNA, the CDR3 is TGTGCCAGCAGTGAATACTTCGGGGTAGGACAGCCCCAGCATTTT. This gives the protein CASSEYFGVGQPQHF.

The chain uses TRBV19 and TRBJ2-3; D call uncertain. The CDR3 length is 15 residues. CDR1 and CDR2 (germline): LNHDA, SQIVND (reference sequence). The V end lost 5 bases, the J end lost 4 bases, and 16 bases lay between the germline ends. The CDR3 nucleotides are TGTGCCAGTAGTCAAACCCCGGGTCGGTCAGATACGCAGTATTTT. Translated, it gives CASSQTPGRSDTQYF.